This T cell receptor (beta chain) was observed in a study of cytomegalovirus exposure and HLA in healthy donors. Regarding the study as a whole: Fewer N-insertions (relative to the roughly 720-donor mean) were reportedly seen in an Asian-associated ancestry cluster in a later analysis.

This clone came up a few times. What it binds is not known. The CDR3 is 16 residues long. CDR1 is SGHDN and CDR2 is FVKESK in the germline V gene. Trimming removed 0 bases from V and 3 bases from J, with 15 bases in between. PCR was performed using 60 Vbeta and 13 Jbeta primers. This table comes from immunoSEQ multiplex PCR, and its TCRdb copy is limited to in-frame clones, with some not included. The repertoire consists of about 150,000 clones, with roughly 80% occurring once and the leading ten covering more than 6.5%. The chain recombines TRBV14 with TRBJ2-7, with a tentative D call TRBD1 (5 bases). The source of this sequence is a woman between 50 and 59 years old in good health and CMV-seropositive. What was sequenced was PBMCs. Here the CDR3 DNA reads TGTGCCAGCAGCCAAGATGTGGGGCCAGGGATCTACGAGCAGTACTTC. This codes for CASSQDVGPGIYEQYF.